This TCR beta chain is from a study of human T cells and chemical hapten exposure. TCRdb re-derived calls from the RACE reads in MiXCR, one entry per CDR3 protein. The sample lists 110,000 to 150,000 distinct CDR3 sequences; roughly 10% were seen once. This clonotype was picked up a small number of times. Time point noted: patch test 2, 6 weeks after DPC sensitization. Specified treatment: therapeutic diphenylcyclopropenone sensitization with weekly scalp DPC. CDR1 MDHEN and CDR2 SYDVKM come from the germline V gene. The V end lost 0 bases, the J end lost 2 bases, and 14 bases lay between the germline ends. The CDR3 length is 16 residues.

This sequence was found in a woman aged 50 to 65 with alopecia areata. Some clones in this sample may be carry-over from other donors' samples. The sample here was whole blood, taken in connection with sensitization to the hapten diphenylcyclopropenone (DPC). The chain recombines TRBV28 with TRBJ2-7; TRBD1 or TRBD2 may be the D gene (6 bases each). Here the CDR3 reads CASSLWGGPQPYEQYF. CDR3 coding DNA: TGTGCCAGCAGTTTATGGGGGGGCCCCCAGCCCTACGAGCAGTACTTC.